One sample yielded the 5 T cell receptor beta chains listed below, sequenced in a study of blood T cell repertoires in COVID-19 (dated by TCRdb to 2018 to 2021). Receptor amplification or capture employed the immunoSEQ multiplex PCR assay. Not all clones reach the TCRdb copy of this immuneACCESS table, which keeps in-frame sequences only. Checked studies attribute under half of the gap to unresolved V genes and leave the rest unexplained. This sample holds approximately 170,000 clones; about 86% were observed only once. 3.5% to 4% of the sample comes from the top ten. Sequencing was performed on PBMCs or T cells enriched from blood (not recorded which). These receptors were obtained from a woman aged 50 to 65 in a cohort exposed to, infected with or recovered from COVID-19 (not recorded which).

The chain joins TRBV4-2 to TRBJ2-2, with D uncertain. The CDR3 is 12 amino acids. Germline V gives CDR1 LGHNA, CDR2 YNFKEQ. Trimming stripped 2 bases from V and 8 bases from J, with 6 bases between. CDR3 sequence: CASSQLPGELFF. The CDR3 nucleotides are TGTGCCAGCAGCCAACTTCCTGGGGAGCTGTTTTTT.

The CDR3 DNA reads TGTGCCAGCAGCCCCAGCGGGGGGTGGAACATTCAGTACTTC. Residues: CASSPSGGWNIQYF. This rearrangement joins TRBV3-1 (or the pseudogene TRBV3-2) to TRBJ2-4; 9 bases fit TRBD2. The V gene end was trimmed by 4 bases and the J gene end by 7 bases; junction bases not matched to a gene: 5. From germline, CDR1 is LGHDT and CDR2 YNNKEL (reference sequence). CDR3 size: 14 residues.

The CDR3 is CASSFWDRREETQYF. CDR3 coding DNA: TGTGCCAGCAGCTTCTGGGACAGGAGAGAAGAGACCCAGTACTTC. V gene TRBV5-6 combines with J gene TRBJ2-5; 8 nucleotides agree with TRBD1. Unmatched junction bases numbered 6, after V lost 2 bases and J lost 3 bases. The CDR3 extends over 15 amino acids. Germline CDR1 SGHDT, CDR2 YYEEEE.

This chain connects TRBV29-1 to TRBJ2-3; 9 bases fit TRBD1. The CDR3 loop spans 20 amino acids. V lost 8 bases to trimming and J lost 2 bases; unmatched junction nucleotides: 26. Germline loops: CDR1 SQVTM, CDR2 ANQGSEA. CDR3 in amino acids: CSTLAAGQGSLRFFTDTQYF. Written as DNA, the CDR3 is TGCAGCACCCTCGCGGCGGGACAGGGAAGCCTCCGATTCTTCACAGATACGCAGTATTTT.

This chain uses TRBV7-2 with TRBJ2-7, with 9 bases identical to TRBD1. V gave up 5 bases and J gave up 6 bases; unmatched junction bases: 8. Germline V CDR1 and CDR2: SGHTA, FQGNSA. The CDR3 runs to 14 residues. CDR3 region: CASSLRDRAGEQYF. The DNA for the CDR3 is TGTGCCAGCAGCCTCCGGGACAGGGCAGGCGAGCAGTACTTC.